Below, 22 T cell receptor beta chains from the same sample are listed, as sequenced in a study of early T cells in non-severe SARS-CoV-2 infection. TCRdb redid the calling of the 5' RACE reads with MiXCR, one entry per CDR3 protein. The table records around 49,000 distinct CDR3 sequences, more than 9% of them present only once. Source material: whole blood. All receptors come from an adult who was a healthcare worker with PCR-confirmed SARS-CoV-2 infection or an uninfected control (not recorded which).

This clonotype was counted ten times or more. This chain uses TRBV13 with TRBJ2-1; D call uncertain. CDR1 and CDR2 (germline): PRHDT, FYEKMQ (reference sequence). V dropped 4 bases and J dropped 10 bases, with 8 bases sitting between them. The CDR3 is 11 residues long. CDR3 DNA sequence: TGTGCCAGCAGCTCCCCCGGAGAGCAGTTCTTC. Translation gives CASSSPGEQFF.

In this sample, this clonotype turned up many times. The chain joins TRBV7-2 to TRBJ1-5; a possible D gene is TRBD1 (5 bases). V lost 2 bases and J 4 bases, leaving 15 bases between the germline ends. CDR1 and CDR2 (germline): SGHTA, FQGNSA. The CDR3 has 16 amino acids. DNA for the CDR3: TGTGCCAGCAGCTTAAGGTCGGCAGGGTATAATCAGCCCCAGCATTTT. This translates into CASSLRSAGYNQPQHF.

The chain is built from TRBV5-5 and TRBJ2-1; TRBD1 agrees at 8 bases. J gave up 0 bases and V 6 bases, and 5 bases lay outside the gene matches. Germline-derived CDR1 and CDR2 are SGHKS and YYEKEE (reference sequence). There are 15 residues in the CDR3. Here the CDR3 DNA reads TGTGCCAGCACCGTAACAGGGGGCTCCTACAATGAGCAGTTCTTC. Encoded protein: CASTVTGGSYNEQFF. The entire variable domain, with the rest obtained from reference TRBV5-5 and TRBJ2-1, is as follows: DAGVTQSPTHLIKTRGQQVTLRCSPISGHKSVSWYQQVLGQGPQFIFQYYEKEERGRGNFPDRFSARQFPNYSSELNVNALLLGDSALYLCASTVTGGSYNEQFFGPGTRLTVL.

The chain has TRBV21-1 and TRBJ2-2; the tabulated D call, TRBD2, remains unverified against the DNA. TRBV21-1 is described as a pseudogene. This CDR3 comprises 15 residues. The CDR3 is CASSFSGVGTGELFF. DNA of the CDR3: TGTGCCAGCAGCTTTAGCGGAGTGGGGACCGGGGAGCTGTTTTTT.

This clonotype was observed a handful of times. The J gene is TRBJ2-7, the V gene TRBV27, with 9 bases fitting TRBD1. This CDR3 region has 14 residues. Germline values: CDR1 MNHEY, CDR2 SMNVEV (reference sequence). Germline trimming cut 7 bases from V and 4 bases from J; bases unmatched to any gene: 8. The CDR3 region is CASTPGQGRYEQYF. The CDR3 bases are TGTGCCAGCACACCGGGACAGGGTCGTTACGAGCAGTACTTC.

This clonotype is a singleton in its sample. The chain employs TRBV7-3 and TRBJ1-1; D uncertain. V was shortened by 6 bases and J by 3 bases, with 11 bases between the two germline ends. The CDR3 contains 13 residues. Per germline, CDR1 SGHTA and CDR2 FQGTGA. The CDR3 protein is CASRSLGYTEAFF. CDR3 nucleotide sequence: TGTGCCAGCAGGTCCCTGGGGTACACTGAAGCTTTCTTT.

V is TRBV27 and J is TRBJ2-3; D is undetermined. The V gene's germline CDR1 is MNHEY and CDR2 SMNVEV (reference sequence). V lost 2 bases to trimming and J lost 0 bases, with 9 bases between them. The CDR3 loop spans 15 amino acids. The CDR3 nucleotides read TGTGCCAGCAGTTTAAAAGCGCCTAGCACAGATACGCAGTATTTT. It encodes CASSLKAPSTDTQYF.

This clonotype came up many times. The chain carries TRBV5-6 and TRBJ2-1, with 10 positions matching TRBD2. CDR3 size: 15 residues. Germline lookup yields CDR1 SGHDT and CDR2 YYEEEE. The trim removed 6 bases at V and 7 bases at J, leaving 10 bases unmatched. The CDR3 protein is CASIQDGSGRNEQFF. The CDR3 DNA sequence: TGTGCCAGCATACAAGATGGTAGCGGGAGGAATGAGCAGTTCTTC.

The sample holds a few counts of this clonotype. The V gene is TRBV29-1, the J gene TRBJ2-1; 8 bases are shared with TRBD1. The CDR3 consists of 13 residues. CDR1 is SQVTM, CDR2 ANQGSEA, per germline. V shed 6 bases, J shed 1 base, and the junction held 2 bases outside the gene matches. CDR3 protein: CSVGQGSYNEQFF. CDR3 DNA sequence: TGCAGCGTCGGACAGGGATCCTACAATGAGCAGTTCTTC.

CDR3 nucleotides: TGTGCCAGCAGCCCAAACCCGATTAGGGCAGAGACCCAGTACTTC. Its protein product is CASSPNPIRAETQYF. The chain combines TRBV9 with TRBJ2-5; D gene ambiguous. Deletions cut 4 bases from V and 4 bases from J, with 17 bases between. Germline V lookup: CDR1 SGDLS, CDR2 YYNGEE. The CDR3 is 15 residues long.

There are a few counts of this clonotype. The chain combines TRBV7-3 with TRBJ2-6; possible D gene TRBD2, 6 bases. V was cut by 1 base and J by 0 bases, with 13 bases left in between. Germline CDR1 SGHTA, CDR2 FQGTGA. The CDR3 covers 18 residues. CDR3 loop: CASSLIGGIGSGANVLTF. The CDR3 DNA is TGTGCCAGCAGCTTAATCGGCGGGATCGGCTCTGGGGCCAACGTCCTGACTTTC.

The CDR3 reads CASSLTLNYEQYF. CDR3 bases: TGTGCCAGCAGCTTGACCCTCAACTACGAGCAGTACTTC. This chain links TRBV7-8 with TRBJ2-7; D unresolved. The germline CDR1 and CDR2 sequences are SGHVS and FQNEAQ. The CDR3 totals 13 residues. Trimming took off 3 bases at V and 3 bases at J, with 9 bases between the two ends.

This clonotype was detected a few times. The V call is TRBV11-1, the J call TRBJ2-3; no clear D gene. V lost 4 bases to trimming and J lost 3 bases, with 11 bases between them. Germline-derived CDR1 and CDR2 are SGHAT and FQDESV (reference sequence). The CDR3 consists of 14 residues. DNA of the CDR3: TGTGCCAGCAGCTCAACCGACGGTACAGATACGCAGTATTTT. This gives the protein CASSSTDGTDTQYF.

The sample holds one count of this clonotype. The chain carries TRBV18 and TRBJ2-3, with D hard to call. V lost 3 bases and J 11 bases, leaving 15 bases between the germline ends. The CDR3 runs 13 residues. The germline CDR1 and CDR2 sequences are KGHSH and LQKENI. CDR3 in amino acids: CASSPLERGGQYF. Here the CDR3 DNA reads TGTGCCAGCTCACCGTTGGAACGAGGTGGGCAGTATTTT.

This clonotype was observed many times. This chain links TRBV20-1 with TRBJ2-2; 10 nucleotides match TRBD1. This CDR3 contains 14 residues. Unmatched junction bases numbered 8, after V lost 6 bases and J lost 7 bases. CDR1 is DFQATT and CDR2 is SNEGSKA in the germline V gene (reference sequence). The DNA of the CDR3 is TGCAGTGCCAGACCGGGACAGGGGATCGGGGAGCTGTTTTTT. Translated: CSARPGQGIGELFF.

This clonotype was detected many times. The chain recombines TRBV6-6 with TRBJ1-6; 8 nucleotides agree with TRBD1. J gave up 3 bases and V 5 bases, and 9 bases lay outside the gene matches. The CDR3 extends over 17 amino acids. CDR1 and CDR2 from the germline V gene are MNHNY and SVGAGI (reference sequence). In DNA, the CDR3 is TGTGCCAGCAGTCCCACCGGGACAGGCTACTATAATTCACCCCTCCACTTT. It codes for CASSPTGTGYYNSPLHF.

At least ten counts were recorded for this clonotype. Written as DNA, the CDR3 is TGCGCCAGCAGCCGGCAGACAGGGGGACAAGAGACCCAGTACTTC. As protein: CASSRQTGGQETQYF. The chain couples TRBV4-3 to TRBJ2-5, with 9 positions matching TRBD1. Germline V gene data show CDR1 as LGHNA and CDR2 as YSLEER. The CDR3 covers 15 residues. V shed 4 bases, J shed 2 bases, and the junction held 5 bases outside the gene matches.

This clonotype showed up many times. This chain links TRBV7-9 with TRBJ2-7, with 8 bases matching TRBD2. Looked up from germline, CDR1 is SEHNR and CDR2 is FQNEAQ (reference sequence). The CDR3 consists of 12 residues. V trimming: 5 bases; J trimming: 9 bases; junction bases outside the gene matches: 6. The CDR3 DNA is TGTGCCAGCAGCCCAACCGGGACTAGGCAGTACTTC. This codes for CASSPTGTRQYF.

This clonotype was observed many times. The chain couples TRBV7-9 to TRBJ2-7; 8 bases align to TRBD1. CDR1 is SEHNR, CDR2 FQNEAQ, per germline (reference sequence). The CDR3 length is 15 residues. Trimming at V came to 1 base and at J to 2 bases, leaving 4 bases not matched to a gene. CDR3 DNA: TGTGCCAGCAGCTTAGGCGGGACAGGTGCCTACGAGCAGTACTTC. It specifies CASSLGGTGAYEQYF. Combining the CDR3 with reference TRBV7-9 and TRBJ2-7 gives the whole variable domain DTGVSQNPRHKITKRGQNVTFRCDPISEHNRLYWYRQTLGQGPEFLTYFQNEAQLEKSRLLSDRFSAERPKGSFSTLEIQRTEQGDSAMYLCASSLGGTGAYEQYFGPGTRLTVT.

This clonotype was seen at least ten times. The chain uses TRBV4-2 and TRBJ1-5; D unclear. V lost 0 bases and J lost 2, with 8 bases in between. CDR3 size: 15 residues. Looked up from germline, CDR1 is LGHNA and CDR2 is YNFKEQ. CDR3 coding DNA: TGTGCCAGCAGCCAAGAATGGGGTGGCAATCAGCCCCAGCATTTT. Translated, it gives CASSQEWGGNQPQHF.

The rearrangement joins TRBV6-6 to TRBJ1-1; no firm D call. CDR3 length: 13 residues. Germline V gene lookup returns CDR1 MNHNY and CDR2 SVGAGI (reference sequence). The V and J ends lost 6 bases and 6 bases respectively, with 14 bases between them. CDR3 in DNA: TGTGCCAGCAGACCCCAGGCGATCGCTGAAGCTTTCTTT. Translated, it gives CASRPQAIAEAFF.

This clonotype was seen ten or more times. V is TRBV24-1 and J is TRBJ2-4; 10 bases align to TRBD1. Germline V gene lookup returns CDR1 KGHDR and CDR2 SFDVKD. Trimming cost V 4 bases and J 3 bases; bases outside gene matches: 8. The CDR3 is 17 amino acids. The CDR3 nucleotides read TGTGCCACCAGTGAGGCCGGGACAGGGGTGGTCAAAAACATTCAGTACTTC. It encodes CATSEAGTGVVKNIQYF.